A single sample is the source of the 28 T cell receptor beta chains below, sequenced in a study of CD8+ T cells in alopecia areata. Treatment of the sample: oral pan-JAK inhibitor, 5-10 mg twice daily. Extracted RNA was reverse transcribed into cDNA, the sequencing template. TCRdb's table, derived via immunoSEQ multiplex PCR, lists solely in-frame clones and lacks some. The table records around 160,000 clones, less than 70% of them present only once. The sample consisted of CD4+ T cells sorted from blood, taken at week 24, from a patient treated with tofacitinib. The origin of the receptors is a human donor with alopecia areata.

This rearrangement joins TRBV6-6 to TRBJ1-2; no firm D call. V lost 0 bases and J 4 bases, leaving 6 bases between the germline ends. The CDR3 is 13 residues long. Per the germline V gene, CDR1 is MNHNY and CDR2 is SVGAGI (reference sequence). CDR3 residues: CASSYSGSYGYTF. The CDR3 DNA reads TGTGCCAGCAGTTACTCCGGGTCCTATGGCTACACCTTC.

This chain uses TRBV30 with TRBJ1-5, with TRBD1 as a possible D gene (5 bases). V gave up 0 bases and J gave up 4 bases, with 16 bases separating them. The length of the CDR3 is 16 residues. Looked up from germline, CDR1 is GTSNPN and CDR2 is SVGIG (reference sequence). The CDR3 reads CAWSVPGNTRNQPQHF. DNA of the CDR3: TGTGCCTGGAGTGTACCAGGGAATACGAGGAATCAGCCCCAGCATTTT.

This clone has a handful of counts. J is TRBJ1-5 and V is TRBV18; D possibly corresponds to TRBD1 (5 bases). This CDR3 region has 14 residues. V was shortened by 4 bases and J by 4 bases, with 11 bases between the two germline ends. Germline loops: CDR1 KGHSH, CDR2 LQKENI. The CDR3 nucleotides are TGTGCCAGCTCACGGGAAAAGGGGAATCAGCCCCAGCATTTT. As protein: CASSREKGNQPQHF.

The chain uses TRBV18 and TRBJ2-6; 7 nucleotides align to TRBD1. From germline, CDR1 is KGHSH and CDR2 LQKENI. Losses at the gene ends were 6 bases for V and 2 bases for J; bases not matched to a gene: 4. There are 15 residues in the CDR3. CDR3 amino acids: CASSGTGAGANVLTF. The CDR3 DNA is TGTGCCAGCTCCGGTACAGGGGCTGGGGCCAACGTCCTGACTTTC.

This clone was observed a few times. This chain connects TRBV29-1 to TRBJ2-1; 9 bases match TRBD2. CDR1 SQVTM and CDR2 ANQGSEA come from the germline V gene. The CDR3 runs to 15 residues. Unmatched junction bases numbered 12, after V lost 7 bases and J lost 5 bases. DNA of the CDR3: TGCAGCGGTCGACTAGCGGTGTCATCCGACAATGAGCAGTTCTTC. Encoded protein: CSGRLAVSSDNEQFF.

This clone was found many times. This chain connects TRBV19 to TRBJ1-6, with 8 bases that match TRBD1. V dropped 9 bases and J dropped 7; count of bases not matched to a gene: 11. This CDR3 region has 15 residues. Germline V CDR1 and CDR2: LNHDA, SQIVND (reference sequence). The CDR3, as DNA: TGTGCCAGCAGTGAGGGCAGGGGGCTAAATTCACCCCTCCACTTT. Translating it yields CASSEGRGLNSPLHF.

This clone turned up a few times. The genes are TRBV29-1 and TRBJ1-5; maybe TRBD1 (5 bases). The CDR3 has 14 amino acids. Deletions cut 6 bases from V and 0 bases from J, with 12 bases between. The V gene's germline CDR1 is SQVTM and CDR2 ANQGSEA. The chain's CDR3 is CSVKEGNSNQPQHF. CDR3 in DNA: TGCAGCGTGAAAGAGGGGAATAGCAATCAGCCCCAGCATTTT.

Only one count was recorded for this clone. This chain links TRBV5-6 with TRBJ1-3; tentative D call: TRBD1 (6 bases). The germline CDR1 and CDR2 sequences are SGHDT and YYEEEE. Between the trimmed V and J ends, which lost 0 bases and 1 base, there was a span of 11 bases. The length of the CDR3 is 16 residues. CDR3 nucleotides: TGTGCCAGCAGCTTGGGACAGGCGTCATCTGGAAACACCATATATTTT. Translated: CASSLGQASSGNTIYF.

The chain uses TRBV19 and TRBJ1-6; no clear D. Trimming took off 5 bases at V and 4 bases at J, with 15 bases between the two ends. This CDR3 region has 16 residues. Germline V lookup: CDR1 LNHDA, CDR2 SQIVND (reference sequence). As DNA, the CDR3 is TGTGCCAGTAGTCTACGGACGGGATTATATAATTCACCCCTCCACTTT. The encoded protein is CASSLRTGLYNSPLHF. The full variable domain, with the rest looked up from reference TRBV19 and TRBJ1-6, is DGGITQSPKYLFRKEGQNVTLSCEQNLNHDAMYWYRQDPGQGLRLIYYSQIVNDFQKGDIAEGYSVSREKKESFPLTVTSAQKNPTAFYLCASSLRTGLYNSPLHFGNGTRLTVT.

This chain links TRBV30 with TRBJ2-7, with D perhaps TRBD1 or TRBD2 (5 bases each). Germline CDR1 is GTSNPN and CDR2 is SVGIG (reference sequence). The CDR3 totals 13 residues. The germline V and J ends were trimmed by 6 bases and 7 bases, with 19 bases remaining between them. The CDR3 DNA follows: TGTGCCTGCCATCCGGGACCTGCTAGGGAGCAGTACTTC. Translation gives CACHPGPAREQYF.

The sample holds a few counts of this clone. This CDR3 reads CSVEGSTGELFF. DNA of the CDR3: TGCAGCGTTGAGGGCAGCACCGGGGAGCTGTTTTTT. This chain connects TRBV29-1 to TRBJ2-2; D unclear. CDR1 is SQVTM and CDR2 is ANQGSEA in the germline V gene. V lost 3 bases and J lost 4, with 6 bases in between. This CDR3 comprises 12 residues.

The rearrangement uses TRBV11-3 and TRBJ1-6; 8 nucleotides align to TRBD1. Trimming cost V 1 base and J 6 bases; bases outside gene matches: 5. Looked up from germline, CDR1 is SGHNT and CDR2 is YENEEA. There are 16 residues in the CDR3. CDR3 region: CASSLVFGQGNSPLHF. DNA for the CDR3: TGTGCCAGCAGCTTAGTCTTTGGACAGGGTAATTCACCCCTCCACTTT.

This clone has just one count. This chain joins TRBV9 and TRBJ2-2, with D possibly TRBD1 on 6 matching bases. Germline-derived CDR1 and CDR2 are SGDLS and YYNGEE. Trimming stripped 7 bases from V and 1 base from J, with 8 bases between. This CDR3 is 13 amino acids long. The CDR3 spells CASHRVNTGELFF. Here the CDR3 DNA reads TGTGCCAGCCACAGGGTGAACACCGGGGAGCTGTTTTTT.

This chain joins TRBV30 and TRBJ1-5; D uncertain. This CDR3 spans 14 amino acids. V was cut by 0 bases and J by 1 base, with 7 bases left in between. From germline, CDR1 is GTSNPN and CDR2 SVGIG (reference sequence). DNA for the CDR3: TGTGCCTGGAGTGTGTGGGCAAGCAATCAGCCCCAGCATTTT. This translates into CAWSVWASNQPQHF.

This rearrangement joins TRBV30 to TRBJ1-2; D is ambiguous. CDR1 is GTSNPN and CDR2 is SVGIG in the germline V gene (reference sequence). The V end was cut by 4 bases, the J end by 4 bases, with 10 bases between. The CDR3 extends over 12 amino acids. This CDR3 is CAWNLASYGYTF. The CDR3 DNA reads as TGTGCCTGGAATCTGGCTAGCTATGGCTACACCTTC.

This clone was seen a few times. The V and J genes are TRBV7-2 and TRBJ2-3, with no clear D. V was trimmed by 2 bases and J by 6 bases, leaving 9 bases between them. Germline-derived CDR1 and CDR2 are SGHTA and FQGNSA. This CDR3 comprises 13 residues. The CDR3 here is CASSLSLADTQYF. The CDR3 region has the DNA TGTGCCAGCAGCTTATCTCTTGCGGATACGCAGTATTTT.

The chain recombines TRBV28 with TRBJ2-2; D not resolved. Germline CDR1 reads MDHEN; CDR2 reads SYDVKM. The V end lost 3 bases, the J end lost 3 bases, and 2 bases lay between the germline ends. There are 12 residues in the CDR3. CDR3 DNA: TGTGCCAGCAGTTTTTACACCGGGGAGCTGTTTTTT. This gives the protein CASSFYTGELFF.

The chain has TRBV6-1 and TRBJ1-2, with D possibly TRBD1 on 5 matching bases. Trimming cost V 2 bases and J 7 bases, with 11 bases left between them. The CDR3 consists of 13 residues. The germline CDR1 and CDR2 sequences are MNHNS and SASEGT. CDR3 in amino acids: CASSERGPGGYTF. CDR3 sequence (DNA): TGTGCCAGCAGTGAACGGGGCCCCGGTGGCTACACCTTC.

V gene TRBV30 combines with J gene TRBJ1-5, with D possibly being TRBD1 (6 bases). CDR1 GTSNPN and CDR2 SVGIG come from the germline V gene (reference sequence). CDR3 length equals 15 residues. Trimming cost V 3 bases and J 5 bases, with 17 bases left between them. DNA of the CDR3: TGTGCCTGGAGCGAACGGGGGGCGCGGGATCAGCCCCAGCATTTT. It encodes CAWSERGARDQPQHF.

The chain uses TRBV10-2 and TRBJ1-2; unclear D gene. Trimming shortened V by 6 bases and J by 11 bases, and 4 bases separated the two germline ends. Per germline, CDR1 WSHSY and CDR2 SAAADI. The CDR3 runs to 8 residues. DNA of the CDR3: TGCGCCAGCAGCCTATACACCTTC. Its translation is CASSLYTF.

A single count supports this clone. This chain joins TRBV15 and TRBJ1-1, with D unresolved. Germline V CDR1 and CDR2: LNHNV, YYDKDF (reference sequence). V lost 1 base, J lost 3 bases, and 3 bases lay in between. The CDR3 extends over 12 amino acids. The CDR3 sequence: CATSRADTEAFF. CDR3 DNA: TGTGCCACCAGCAGAGCCGACACTGAAGCTTTCTTT. Looking up the rest from reference TRBV15 and TRBJ1-1 gives the full variable domain: DAMVIQNPRYQVTQFGKPVTLSCSQTLNHNVMYWYQQKSSQAPKLLFHYYDKDFNNEADTPDNFQSRRPNTSFCFLDIRSPGLGDTAMYLCATSRADTEAFFGQGTRLTVV.

The chain recombines TRBV29-1 with TRBJ1-2; tentatively, D is TRBD1 (5 bases). V lost 3 bases, J lost 4 bases, and 15 bases lay in between. Germline lookup yields CDR1 SQVTM and CDR2 ANQGSEA. The CDR3 loop spans 14 amino acids. DNA of the CDR3: TGCAGCGTTGATGCAGCCTTTGGGGGCTATGGCTACACCTTC. Translating it yields CSVDAAFGGYGYTF.

The V call is TRBV11-2, the J call TRBJ2-1, with D tentatively TRBD1 (5 bases). V was shortened by 1 base and J by 2 bases, with 9 bases between the two germline ends. The CDR3 extends over 15 amino acids. Germline CDR1 reads SGHAT; CDR2 reads FQNNGV. The DNA for the CDR3 is TGTGCCAGCAGCTTAGTAAAGGGGCCCTACAATGAGCAGTTCTTC. Its protein product is CASSLVKGPYNEQFF.

The chain has TRBV5-1 and TRBJ1-6; D ambiguous. V lost 5 bases to trimming and J lost 10 bases, with 13 bases between them. Per the germline V gene, CDR1 is SGHRS and CDR2 is YFSETQ. CDR3 size: 13 residues. The CDR3 DNA reads TGCGCCAGCAGTGTGGGGTATAGATCACCCCTCCACTTT. It is translated as CASSVGYRSPLHF.

This CDR3 is CSVPRPKGTQYF. In nucleotides, the CDR3 is TGCAGCGTTCCCCGCCCTAAAGGGACCCAGTACTTC. The gene calls are TRBV29-1 and TRBJ2-5; D is undetermined. The CDR3 loop spans 12 amino acids. Germline V gives CDR1 SQVTM, CDR2 ANQGSEA. Trimming left V 5 bases short and J 7 bases short, with 14 bases between.

The chain couples TRBV5-1 to TRBJ1-2; TRBD1 might be the D (5 bases). The germline V gene has CDR1 SGHRS and CDR2 YFSETQ. With 1 base removed from V and 5 bases from J, the gap between germline ends came to 9 bases. This CDR3 contains 13 residues. The CDR3 DNA reads as TGCGCCAGCAGCTTGTATAAGGGGTATGGCTACACCTTC. Translating it yields CASSLYKGYGYTF.

J is TRBJ1-2 and V is TRBV29-1; TRBD1 is a possible D gene (6 bases). The CDR3 spans 14 residues. Trimming cost V 4 bases and J 0 bases, with 12 bases left between them. Looked up from germline, CDR1 is SQVTM and CDR2 is ANQGSEA. CDR3 sequence reads: CSVAIRGSNYGYTF. CDR3 DNA: TGCAGCGTTGCTATCAGGGGCTCTAACTATGGCTACACCTTC. Supplemented by reference TRBV29-1 and TRBJ1-2, the full variable domain reads SAVISQKPSRDICQRGTSLTIQCQVDSQVTMMFWYRQQPGQSLTLIATANQGSEATYESGFVIDKFPISRPNLTFSTLTVSNMSPEDSSIYLCSVAIRGSNYGYTFGSGTRLTVV.

The table lists this clone with a few counts. This chain connects TRBV30 to TRBJ2-3, with 10 bases fitting TRBD2. V lost 4 bases, J lost 4 bases, and 8 bases stayed unmatched. Per the germline V gene, CDR1 is GTSNPN and CDR2 is SVGIG (reference sequence). There are 15 residues in the CDR3. CDR3 sequence (DNA): TGTGCCTGGACAGTGGGGCTAGCGGGGGCAGATACGCAGTATTTT. It yields the protein CAWTVGLAGADTQYF.